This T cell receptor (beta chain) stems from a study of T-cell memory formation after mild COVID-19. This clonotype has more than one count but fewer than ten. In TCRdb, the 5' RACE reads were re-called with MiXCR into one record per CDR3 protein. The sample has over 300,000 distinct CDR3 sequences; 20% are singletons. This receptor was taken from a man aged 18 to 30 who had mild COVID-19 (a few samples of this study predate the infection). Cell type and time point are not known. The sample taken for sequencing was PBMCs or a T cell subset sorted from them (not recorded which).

This CDR3 reads CSARDRLGGAEQFF. In DNA, the CDR3 is TGCAGTGCTAGAGATCGTCTGGGCGGGGCTGAGCAGTTCTTC. The rearrangement joins TRBV20-1 to TRBJ2-1; tentative D call: TRBD2 (6 bases). The CDR3 covers 14 residues. Trimming removed 0 bases at V and 9 bases at J, with 15 bases between. Germline CDR1 is DFQATT and CDR2 is SNEGSKA (reference sequence).